Below are 28 T cell receptor beta chains sequenced from a single sample in a study of shared clonotypes between healthy human individuals. Libraries were prepared by immunoSEQ multiplex PCR; TCRdb keeps only in-frame clonotypes and omits some of them. The table includes 2,500,000 or so clones, around nine tenths detected once. The sequenced material came from naive CD4+ T cells sorted from blood. Subset noted: CD45RA+ positively selected. Source of these receptors: a man aged 18 to 30 in good health.

J is TRBJ2-7 and V is TRBV10-3; TRBD2 aligns across 8 bases. Germline assignment: CDR1 ENHRY and CDR2 SYGVKD. The J segment lost 1 base and the V segment lost 8 bases, leaving 19 bases of the junction unmatched. This CDR3 has 18 residues. The chain's CDR3 is CAISDPSGTSGSSYEQYF. The CDR3, as DNA: TGTGCCATCTCAGATCCGTCTGGGACTAGTGGATCTTCCTACGAGCAGTACTTC.

The count of this clone is one. The chain joins TRBV30 to TRBJ2-5, with 7 bases fitting TRBD2. The J call may be wrong; the DNA end is better matched by TRBJ2-7. There are 14 residues in the CDR3. Germline V gives CDR1 GTSNPN, CDR2 SVGIG (reference sequence). The CDR3 bases are TGTGCCTGGGGGAGGGGCATTTCCTCCTACGAGCAGTACTTC. This sequence encodes CAWGRGISSYEQYF.

In DNA form, the CDR3 reads TGTGCCAGCTCAAGACCGGGACCTTCCTACGAGCAGTACTTC. Protein product: CASSRPGPSYEQYF. V usage is TRBV18 and J usage is TRBJ2-7; D may be TRBD1 or TRBD2 (5 bases each). The CDR3 spans 14 residues. With 5 bases removed from V and 1 base from J, the gap between germline ends came to 12 bases. Looked up from germline, CDR1 is KGHSH and CDR2 is LQKENI.

The J gene is TRBJ2-1, the V gene TRBV25-1; possible D gene TRBD2, 5 bases. This CDR3 is 15 amino acids long. Deletions cut 2 bases from V and 9 bases from J, with 17 bases between. CDR1 and CDR2 from the germline V gene are MGHDK and SYGVNS. The CDR3: CASSEGYYRESEQFF. The DNA for the CDR3 is TGTGCCAGCAGTGAAGGGTATTATAGGGAGTCTGAGCAGTTCTTC. The whole variable domain, remainder taken from reference TRBV25-1 and TRBJ2-1, is EADIYQTPRYLVIGTGKKITLECSQTMGHDKMYWYQQDPGMELHLIHYSYGVNSTEKGDLSSESTVSRIRTEHFPLTLESARPSHTSQYLCASSEGYYRESEQFFGPGTRLTVL.

The CDR3 loop is CAISPTDNEQFF. In DNA, the CDR3 is TGTGCCATCAGCCCAACAGACAATGAGCAGTTCTTC. V and J are TRBV10-3 and TRBJ2-1; D unresolved. CDR1 is ENHRY, CDR2 SYGVKD, per germline. The length of the CDR3 is 12 residues. The V end lost 6 bases, the J end lost 5 bases, and 8 bases lay between the germline ends.

For this clone: The identical CDR3 is also encoded by other nucleotide sequences in the sample. The chain combines TRBV5-1 with TRBJ2-5, with TRBD2 matching 11 bases. Per the germline V gene, CDR1 is SGHRS and CDR2 is YFSETQ. Unmatched junction bases numbered 5, after V lost 0 bases and J lost 1 base. The CDR3 has 17 amino acids. CDR3 residues: CASSLGLAGGSQETQYF. DNA of the CDR3: TGCGCCAGCAGCTTGGGTCTAGCGGGAGGCTCCCAAGAGACCCAGTACTTC.

J is TRBJ2-5 and V is TRBV5-4; D is perhaps TRBD2 (6 bases). Germline V gene data show CDR1 as SGHNT and CDR2 as YYREEE (reference sequence). CDR3 length: 15 amino acids. The V end was cut by 1 base, the J end by 4 bases, with 14 bases between. The CDR3, as DNA: TGTGCCAGCAGCTTGCAACTAGCAGTATCAGAGACCCAGTACTTC. It codes for CASSLQLAVSETQYF. The full variable domain, with the rest looked up from reference TRBV5-4 and TRBJ2-5, is ETGVTQSPTHLIKTRGQQVTLRCSSQSGHNTVSWYQQALGQGPQFIFQYYREEENGRGNFPPRFSGLQFPNYSSELNVNALELDDSALYLCASSLQLAVSETQYFGPGTRLLVL.

V and J are TRBV11-3 and TRBJ1-1; D might be TRBD1 (5 bases). The germline V and J ends were trimmed by 3 bases and 4 bases, with 9 bases remaining between them. This CDR3 spans 13 amino acids. From germline, CDR1 is SGHNT and CDR2 YENEEA. The CDR3 DNA reads TGTGCCAGCAGCTTCCGTGGGGGCACTGAAGCTTTCTTT. It yields the protein CASSFRGGTEAFF.

The chain links TRBV2 to TRBJ2-3, with D unresolved. The length of the CDR3 is 13 residues. Trimming left V 5 bases short and J 0 bases short, with 6 bases between. The germline V gene has CDR1 SNHLY and CDR2 FYNNEI. This CDR3 reads CASSPDSTDTQYF. For the CDR3, the DNA is TGTGCCAGCAGTCCGGACAGCACAGATACGCAGTATTTT.

The chain joins TRBV2 to TRBJ1-1, with 9 bases that match TRBD1. V lost 6 bases and J lost 5; bases outside the gene matches: 7. The CDR3 is 14 residues long. Germline-derived CDR1 and CDR2 are SNHLY and FYNNEI. CDR3 nucleotide sequence: TGTGCCAGCAGACAGACAGGGGGTGGGACTGAAGCTTTCTTT. Translated, it gives CASRQTGGGTEAFF. The full variable domain, with the rest looked up from reference TRBV2 and TRBJ1-1, is EPEVTQTPSHQVTQMGQEVILRCVPISNHLYFYWYRQILGQKVEFLVSFYNNEISEKSEIFDDQFSVERPDGSNFTLKIRSTKLEDSAMYFCASRQTGGGTEAFFGQGTRLTVV.

Details on this clone: This sample includes further DNA sequences coding for the same CDR3. The rearrangement uses TRBV6-1 and TRBJ2-4; D gene unclear. Between the trimmed V and J ends, which lost 1 base and 0 bases, there was a span of 4 bases. The germline gives CDR1 MNHNS, CDR2 SASEGT. The CDR3 length is 14 residues. The CDR3 reads CASSEGLAKNIQYF. DNA of the CDR3: TGTGCCAGCAGTGAAGGTCTAGCCAAAAACATTCAGTACTTC.

This clone was seen only once. The chain is built from TRBV28 and TRBJ2-7; D remains ambiguous. From germline, CDR1 is MDHEN and CDR2 SYDVKM. The CDR3 has 11 residues. The germline V and J ends were trimmed by 5 bases and 4 bases, with 6 bases remaining between them. In nucleotides, the CDR3 is TGTGCCAGCAGTGTAAGGTACGAGCAGTACTTC. It translates to CASSVRYEQYF. Variable domain in full (rest from reference TRBV28 and TRBJ2-7): DVKVTQSSRYLVKRTGEKVFLECVQDMDHENMFWYRQDPGLGLRLIYFSYDVKMKEKGDIPEGYSVSREKKERFSLILESASTNQTSMYLCASSVRYEQYFGPGTRLTVT.

CDR3 sequence (DNA): TGTGCCAGCAGCTTAGGGTCCTGGGACAGGGAAGGAGATACGCAGTATTTT. Translating gives CASSLGSWDREGDTQYF. This chain joins TRBV11-3 and TRBJ2-3; TRBD1 matches at 9 bases. Germline V gene lookup returns CDR1 SGHNT and CDR2 YENEEA. This CDR3 is 17 amino acids long. With 1 base clipped from V and 5 bases from J, the junction kept 10 bases outside the gene matches.

This clone appeared once. CDR3 loop: CASSLADREGEQYF. The DNA of the CDR3 is TGTGCCAGCAGCTTAGCGGACAGGGAGGGGGAGCAGTACTTC. The V gene is TRBV5-4, the J gene TRBJ2-7, with TRBD1 as a possible D gene (8 bases). Per the germline V gene, CDR1 is SGHNT and CDR2 is YYREEE (reference sequence). This CDR3 spans 14 amino acids. V was shortened by 2 bases and J by 7 bases, with 16 bases between the two germline ends.

This clone came up once. Distinct nucleotide sequences in the sample also encode this CDR3. V and J are TRBV7-2 and TRBJ1-3, with TRBD1 matching over 7 bases. V lost 1 base, J lost 2 bases, and 2 bases stayed unmatched. Germline CDR1 is SGHTA and CDR2 is FQGNSA. This CDR3 contains 15 residues. In DNA form, the CDR3 reads TGTGCCAGCAGCTTAGAGGGGGCGACTGGAAACACCATATATTTT. The encoded protein is CASSLEGATGNTIYF.

Regarding this clone: This specimen includes other DNA sequences encoding the same CDR3. This chain connects TRBV5-1 to TRBJ2-5, with 9 bases that match TRBD1. The CDR3 contains 13 residues. The germline CDR1 and CDR2 sequences are SGHRS and YFSETQ. V trimming: 3 bases; J trimming: 5 bases; junction bases outside the gene matches: 2. In DNA, the CDR3 is TGCGCCAGCAGCTCTGGACAGGGGGAGACCCAGTACTTC. Translated, it gives CASSSGQGETQYF.

The chain couples TRBV6-1 to TRBJ1-4, with unresolved D. The CDR3 loop spans 12 amino acids. V lost 4 bases, J lost 13 bases, and 13 bases lay in between. Per the germline V gene, CDR1 is MNHNS and CDR2 is SASEGT. The CDR3 region is CASSGDSRGLFF. The CDR3 nucleotides are TGTGCCAGCAGTGGCGACTCCCGGGGACTGTTTTTT.

V usage is TRBV10-3 and J usage is TRBJ1-2; D unclear. CDR1 ENHRY and CDR2 SYGVKD come from the germline V gene. This CDR3 region has 11 residues. Trimming cost V 6 bases and J 6 bases, with 8 bases left between them. CDR3 amino acids: CAIRGADGYTF. The CDR3 DNA reads as TGTGCCATCAGGGGAGCAGATGGCTACACCTTC.

This rearrangement joins TRBV19 to TRBJ1-1; 8 bases line up with TRBD1. The CDR3 contains 15 residues. Trimming cost V 7 bases and J 3 bases; bases outside gene matches: 10. From germline, CDR1 is LNHDA and CDR2 SQIVND (reference sequence). CDR3 region: CASKSRQGLDTEAFF. The CDR3 coding sequence is TGTGCCAGTAAATCTAGACAGGGGTTGGACACTGAAGCTTTCTTT. The full variable domain, completed using reference TRBV19 and TRBJ1-1, is DGGITQSPKYLFRKEGQNVTLSCEQNLNHDAMYWYRQDPGQGLRLIYYSQIVNDFQKGDIAEGYSVSREKKESFPLTVTSAQKNPTAFYLCASKSRQGLDTEAFFGQGTRLTVV.

The chain recombines TRBV20-1 with TRBJ2-7; D not certain. The germline V gene has CDR1 DFQATT and CDR2 SNEGSKA (reference sequence). The CDR3 is 11 amino acids. The V end lost 8 bases, the J end lost 0 bases, and 8 bases lay between the germline ends. The CDR3 protein is CSTYTSYEQYF. For the CDR3, the DNA is TGCAGTACTTACACCTCCTACGAGCAGTACTTC.

The sample holds a few counts of this clone. The chain carries TRBV19 and TRBJ1-1; D is unclear. The V end lost 3 bases, the J end lost 7 bases, and 12 bases lay between the germline ends. This CDR3 is built from 13 residues. CDR1 and CDR2 from the germline V gene are LNHDA and SQIVND (reference sequence). DNA for the CDR3: TGTGCCAGTAGTATTGCGGAGGGCGATGAAGCTTTCTTT. Translating gives CASSIAEGDEAFF.

The rearrangement uses TRBV6-6 and TRBJ2-7; 10 nucleotides agree with TRBD1. CDR3 size: 15 residues. V lost 6 bases, J lost 5 bases, and 10 bases stayed unmatched. Germline loops: CDR1 MNHNY, CDR2 SVGAGI (reference sequence). As DNA, the CDR3 is TGTGCCAGCAGGAACCCGGGGGACAGGGGCGACGAGCAGTACTTC. Protein product: CASRNPGDRGDEQYF.

This chain uses TRBV7-9 with TRBJ2-1; 16 bases fit TRBD2. The CDR3 runs 16 residues. CDR1 is SEHNR and CDR2 is FQNEAQ in the germline V gene (reference sequence). V lost 0 bases and J lost 8; bases outside the gene matches: 1. The CDR3 loop reads CASSLAGTSGRDEQFF. The CDR3 DNA is TGTGCCAGCAGCTTAGCCGGGACTAGCGGGAGGGATGAGCAGTTCTTC.

The chain uses TRBV5-6 and TRBJ2-2, with 7 bases identical to TRBD1. The V and J ends lost 5 bases and 2 bases, in that order; junction bases with no gene match: 6. CDR3 length equals 15 residues. CDR1 is SGHDT, CDR2 YYEEEE, per germline. The CDR3 reads CASSSGTVNTGELFF. The DNA for the CDR3 is TGTGCCAGCAGTTCCGGGACAGTTAACACCGGGGAGCTGTTTTTT.

On this clone: Other DNA sequences from this sample encode an identical CDR3 as well. The CDR3, as DNA: TGCGCCAGCAGTGAAGGAGGCAGAGCCTACGAGCAGTACTTC. Protein: CASSEGGRAYEQYF. This chain joins TRBV10-1 and TRBJ2-7, with a weak D call TRBD2 (5 bases). Germline V gene lookup returns CDR1 WNHNN and CDR2 SYGVQD (reference sequence). V lost 3 bases to trimming and J lost 2 bases, with 11 bases between them. This CDR3 comprises 14 residues.

The chain employs TRBV14 and TRBJ2-2; 14 bases line up with TRBD2. Germline CDR1 is SGHDN and CDR2 is FVKESK. The V gene end was trimmed by 2 bases and the J gene end by 7 bases; junction bases not matched to a gene: 9. CDR3 size: 18 residues. For the CDR3, the DNA is TGTGCCAGCAGCCAATCGAGACTAGCGGGAGGGTTCTACGGGGAGCTGTTTTTT. It yields the protein CASSQSRLAGGFYGELFF.

The genes are TRBV2 and TRBJ2-7, with D tentatively TRBD1 (5 bases). In germline, CDR1 is SNHLY, CDR2 FYNNEI. The CDR3 has 16 residues. Trimming removed 0 bases from V and 2 bases from J, with 14 bases in between. The CDR3 coding sequence is TGTGCCAGCAGTGAAGCGGGGCCAGTTAGTACCTACGAGCAGTACTTC. As protein: CASSEAGPVSTYEQYF.

The J gene is TRBJ2-3, the V gene TRBV19; tentatively, D is TRBD1 (7 bases). Trimming stripped 3 bases from V and 3 bases from J, with 10 bases between. The CDR3 is 14 residues long. Germline assignment: CDR1 LNHDA and CDR2 SQIVND (reference sequence). The CDR3 nucleotides read TGTGCCAGTAGTATGGGGGGACAGACAGATACGCAGTATTTT. Amino acid sequence: CASSMGGQTDTQYF.